This T cell receptor (beta chain) was documented in a study of T cells in women clearing cervical HPV infection. V lost 4 bases, J lost 4 bases, and 6 bases stayed unmatched. This CDR3 has 16 residues. The germline V gene encodes CDR1 SGHRS and CDR2 YFSETQ. Libraries were prepared by immunoSEQ multiplex PCR; TCRdb keeps only in-frame clonotypes and omits some of them. The sample table sets out 20,000 or so clones. Cervical HPV DNA detected by MY09/MY11 PCR, typed by dot-blot. Of note for this clone: Read data end 3 residues before the CDR3 end; the end is taken from the germline J gene.

Sequencing input: blood buffy coat. The chain recombines TRBV5-1 with TRBJ2-4, with 12 bases that match TRBD1. The clonotype was recovered from a woman aged 18-69 years with a cervical HPV16 infection that either progressed to CIN3+ or cleared (not recorded which). The CDR3 is CASSLGQGALKNIQYF. The covered CDR3 bases are TGCGCCAGCAGCCTGGGACAGGGGGCGCTTAAAAACATT.